What follows are 13 T cell receptor beta chains derived from one specimen sequenced in a study of blood T cells in healthy people across ages (dated by TCRdb to between 2014 and 2017). To prepare the library, 5' RACE was applied. A second PCR of about 7 to 12 cycles was run with a J-beta primer mix and a sample-barcoded 5' primer. TCRdb itself trimmed the public reads at Q25 with fastp, ran MiXCR and retained productive beta chains. Identical CDR3 proteins give one entry, which carries the most common genes and DNA. This sample is represented by approximately 1,700,000 distinct CDR3 sequences; about two fifths of them were singletons. Approximately 22% of the sample lies in the top ten. What was sequenced was blood. The source of these receptors is a human donor in good health.

CDR3 amino acids: CASSYGGAQGLNTEAFF. CDR3 in DNA: TGTGCCAGCAGCTACGGGGGCGCTCAGGGGTTGAACACTGAAGCTTTCTTT. The chain links TRBV6-5 to TRBJ1-1, with D possibly TRBD1 on 6 matching bases. In germline, CDR1 is MNHEY, CDR2 SVGAGI. The CDR3 is made up of 17 amino acids. The V and J ends lost 6 bases and 0 bases respectively, with 20 bases between them.

This sequence joins TRBV20-1 and TRBJ2-3; 13 positions match TRBD2. Germline-derived CDR1 and CDR2 are DFQATT and SNEGSKA (reference sequence). The CDR3 is made up of 16 amino acids. V lost 5 bases, J lost 6 bases, and 11 bases stayed unmatched. The CDR3 loop reads CSAGETSGGATDTQYF. The DNA for the CDR3 is TGCAGTGCTGGGGAAACTAGCGGGGGGGCTACGGATACGCAGTATTTT.

The chain carries TRBV5-5 and TRBJ1-1, with 7 bases that match TRBD1. The V gene's germline CDR1 is SGHKS and CDR2 YYEKEE (reference sequence). The CDR3 is 15 residues long. Germline trimming cut 0 bases from V and 5 bases from J; bases unmatched to any gene: 7. The CDR3 DNA reads as TGTGCCAGCAGCTTGGCTCAGGGGGAGGCGACTGAAGCTTTCTTT. It translates to CASSLAQGEATEAFF.

This clonotype was counted only a few times. J is TRBJ1-5 and V is TRBV6-5; tentative D call: TRBD1 (6 bases). V was clipped by 5 bases and J by 5 bases, with 16 bases between them. There are 15 residues in the CDR3. Germline V gene data show CDR1 as MNHEY and CDR2 as SVGAGI. CDR3 protein: CASSPGWGRDQPQHF. The CDR3 bases are TGTGCCAGCAGTCCCGGGTGGGGGCGGGATCAGCCCCAGCATTTT.

This chain uses TRBV4-3 with TRBJ2-3; 8 bases fit TRBD2. The J segment lost 3 bases and the V segment lost 0 bases, leaving 11 bases of the junction unmatched. The germline V gene encodes CDR1 LGHNA and CDR2 YSLEER. CDR3 length equals 18 residues. CDR3 in DNA: TGCGCCAGCAGCCAAGATACCGGTCCTAGCGGGCCAACAGATACGCAGTATTTT. Its translation: CASSQDTGPSGPTDTQYF.

This clonotype was recorded once. The chain combines TRBV7-9 with TRBJ1-1; D is unclear. The CDR3 is 14 residues long. Trimming stripped 5 bases from V and 0 bases from J, with 10 bases between. Germline CDR1 is SEHNR and CDR2 is FQNEAQ (reference sequence). The CDR3 DNA is TGTGCCAGCAGCCTAAACGCAGTGAACACTGAAGCTTTCTTT. Residues: CASSLNAVNTEAFF.

This clonotype occurred once. The chain couples TRBV20-1 to TRBJ1-5; D ambiguous. The CDR3 is made up of 15 amino acids. Trimming took off 5 bases at V and 0 bases at J, with 14 bases between the two ends. Germline V CDR1 and CDR2: DFQATT, SNEGSKA (reference sequence). CDR3 nucleotide sequence: TGCAGTGCTCGCTCTTCGATTAATAGCAATCAGCCCCAGCATTTT. Its translation: CSARSSINSNQPQHF.

The chain is built from TRBV5-1 and TRBJ2-5; 7 bases fit TRBD1. Germline CDR1 is SGHRS and CDR2 is YFSETQ. The CDR3 is 15 residues long. V lost 2 bases, J lost 5 bases, and 9 bases stayed unmatched. The CDR3 DNA is TGCGCCAGCAGCTTTCGACAGGGAGAAGTTGAGACCCAGTACTTC. Amino acid sequence: CASSFRQGEVETQYF.

The V call is TRBV28, the J call TRBJ1-2; D unclear. Trimming cost V 3 bases and J 10 bases, with 15 bases left between them. The V gene's germline CDR1 is MDHEN and CDR2 SYDVKM. The CDR3 is 13 residues long. CDR3 DNA: TGTGCCAGCAGTTTGAGGCAGGCGGGATTCTACACCTTC. Translating gives CASSLRQAGFYTF.

The sample holds a few counts of this clonotype. The genes are TRBV20-1 and TRBJ2-2; D is tentatively TRBD1 or TRBD2 (5 bases each). CDR3 size: 16 residues. V lost 0 bases to trimming and J lost 4 bases, with 15 bases between them. Germline lookup yields CDR1 DFQATT and CDR2 SNEGSKA (reference sequence). DNA for the CDR3: TGCAGTGCTAGAGATCCCAGGGCAGGGACCACCGGGGAGCTGTTTTTT. Translating it yields CSARDPRAGTTGELFF.

The CDR3 coding sequence is TGCAGCGTTGAAGATACGCCGGAGGGGGGACGAAGGAACTATGGCTACACCTTC. Its protein product is CSVEDTPEGGRRNYGYTF. The V gene is TRBV29-1, the J gene TRBJ1-2, with a possible D match to TRBD1 (6 bases). CDR1 is SQVTM, CDR2 ANQGSEA, per germline. V lost 0 bases to trimming and J lost 2 bases, with 22 bases between them. This CDR3 is built from 18 residues.

The table lists this clonotype with a few counts. This rearrangement joins TRBV10-3 to TRBJ1-1; D is undetermined. Trimming stripped 0 bases from V and 4 bases from J, with 6 bases between. CDR3 size: 13 residues. CDR1 ENHRY and CDR2 SYGVKD come from the germline V gene. The CDR3 DNA reads as TGTGCCATCAGTGAGTCAGGGAGCACTGAAGCTTTCTTT. Translated, it gives CAISESGSTEAFF.

This clonotype was observed once. The chain uses TRBV2 and TRBJ1-1; D might be TRBD1 (6 bases). The CDR3 is 14 residues long. V lost 7 bases to trimming and J lost 4 bases, with 16 bases between them. Per the germline V gene, CDR1 is SNHLY and CDR2 is FYNNEI. CDR3 coding DNA: TGTGCCAGCACTCAACGGGGAGGGGGCACTGAAGCTTTCTTT. It encodes CASTQRGGGTEAFF.